Described below is a single T cell receptor beta chain sequence and its context. Its antigen is still unknown. No base quality values were provided; no much bigger clone lies one nucleotide off. The data stem from a study of beta chain features in type 1 diabetes listed by TCRdb under 2018. Background for the entire study: Patients and healthy donors did not differ in mean age, gender distribution, total cell number or subset yield. A total of approximately 99,000,000 sorted cells were examined across all samples, and RNA yield correlated strongly with the number of cells per subset. Whereas all 28 donors provided naive and central memory subsets, regulatory and stem cell-like memory subsets were isolated from just 8 patients and roughly eight healthy donors. The study compared TCRB repertoires of sorted circulating CD4+ T cell subsets between recently diagnosed type 1 diabetes patients and matched healthy donors.

The research as a whole found: PCR might favor shorter templates, but patient and control samples were amplified and corrected together, so any skew would affect both groups equally. HLA sub-analyses involved small numbers of individuals, so any influence of HLA type on TCRB rearrangement remained unresolved. At VDJ recombination sites, patients with type 1 diabetes made fewer insertions and deleted more nucleotides, a pattern implying thymic rearrangement abnormalities. The naive, central memory and regulatory TCRB repertoires appeared to resemble one another more closely among patients than among healthy donors. Because cDNA was sequenced instead of genomic DNA, activated cells with high expression could be over-represented, although the groups did not differ in activation or CD3 levels. In all four CD4+ subsets, TCRB CDR3 length was moderately but significantly shorter in type 1 diabetes patients.

From a lookup of the germline V gene (reference sequence), CDR1 and CDR2 are GTSNPN and SVGIG. Counted from cysteine to phenylalanine, this CDR3 has 14 amino acids. Only the CDR3 DNA is retained, 42 bases long and in frame from the first base. Compared with germline, V lacks 3 bases and J lacks 4 bases; bases without a gene match: 4. The entire isolated RNA was reverse transcribed using the High Capacity cDNA Reverse Transcription Kit, and thus expressed TCRB transcripts were sequenced. Naive, central memory and regulatory T cell samples underwent deep immunoSEQ sequencing, averaging about 3.57 million total reads per sample. After sorted cells were lysed in RLT buffer, RNA was extracted with DNase-treated RNeasy Micro or Mini kits, with the choice depending on cell number. Each cell subset was processed separately to prevent cross-contamination, with patient and healthy donor samples processed together. The immunoSEQ multiplex PCR was used to amplify TCRB sequences from cDNA, yielding 87-bp fragments that span the CDR3 region. Sequencing of the amplicons was done on the Illumina HiSeq platform. For the original study's pipeline: Synthetic template baselines were used to correct PCR bias computationally, reads within Hamming distance 2 were collapsed, and singletons that could not be merged were discarded. By aligning reads against IMGT, V, D and J genes, CDR3 length, and insertions or deletions at six rearrangement sites were assigned. Within each subset, clonotype counts were normalized to sorted cell number, and only after that were true diversity and Gini coefficients computed with the tcR R package. Repertoire sharing was quantified using the overlap coefficient calculated on TCRB nucleotide sequences. Out-of-frame TCRB sequences from naive cells were analyzed as a proxy for the pre-selection repertoire. TCRdb limited this immuneACCESS table to in-frame rearrangements with V and J called. A share of clones is missing; checked studies link under half to unresolved V genes, and the rest is unexplained. V, J and clone size were drawn from that table, and D and trimming were deduced from the DNA. The sample table holds approximately 200,000 clones, of which about 9.3% were seen once. The top ten constitute 0.03% to 0.04% of the sample.

Each donor gave one peripheral blood draw, averaging approximately 120 mL, which was collected into heparinised tubes. A BD FACSAria II was used to sort naive, central memory, regulatory and stem cell-like memory CD4+ T cells with a panel that included CD45RO, CCR7, CD25, CD127, CD95 and CD27. Purity was above 98% for every sorted population. PBMCs were isolated immediately by Lymphoprep density gradient centrifugation and stained directly without culture. Samples were stained and sorted in pairs, with one healthy donor and one patient per experiment, so that batch effects were minimized. This clonotype was sampled from a woman younger than 35 in good health. The material sequenced was naive CD4+ T cells from blood. Interpreted using the paper, the cell subset or site label stands for: true naive CD4+ T cells. The chain is encoded by TRBV30 joined to TRBJ1-3, and TRBD1 matches 9 of the central bases. The CDR3 region has the sequence CAWRRTGDGNTIYF. The bases are TGTGCCTGGAGGCGGACAGGGGACGGAAACACCATATATTTT.